What follows are 20 T cell receptor beta chains derived from one specimen sequenced in a study of breast tumors, draining lymph nodes, adjacent tissues. MiXCR was run by TCRdb on the multiplex PCR reads, yielding one entry per CDR3 protein. The data show about 14,000 distinct CDR3 sequences, with around 57% seen just once and under 30% held by the top ten. Material: tumor-adjacent breast tissue. The origin of the receptors is a female donor with breast cancer. Some clones in this sample may be carry-over from other donors' samples.

V is TRBV12-5 and J is TRBJ2-3; D gene uncertain. Germline CDR1 is LGHNT and CDR2 is FRNRAP. The CDR3 is 12 amino acids. The ends were cut back, 0 bases at V and 2 bases at J, with 0 bases in the middle. The CDR3 protein is CASGLVTDTQYF. The CDR3 DNA is TGTGCTAGTGGTTTGGTCACAGATACGCAGTATTTT. Full variable domain (remainder filled in from reference TRBV12-5 and TRBJ2-3): DARVTQTPRHKVTEMGQEVTMRCQPILGHNTVFWYRQTMMQGLELLAYFRNRAPLDDSGMPKDRFSAEMPDATLATLKIQPSEPRDSAVYFCASGLVTDTQYFGPGTRLTVL.

Only one count was recorded for this clonotype. This chain links TRBV12-3 or TRBV12-4 with TRBJ1-2; the D gene is possibly TRBD1 (6 bases). CDR3 length: 13 residues. With 4 bases removed from V and 4 bases from J, the gap between germline ends came to 10 bases. The CDR3 DNA reads as TGTGCCAGCAGTTACAGGGCCTCCTATGGCTACACCTTC. It specifies CASSYRASYGYTF.

This clonotype has more than one count but fewer than ten. This rearrangement joins TRBV20-1 to TRBJ1-4, with 7 bases lining up with TRBD1. Germline trimming cut 3 bases from V and 8 bases from J; bases unmatched to any gene: 6. CDR1 is DFQATT and CDR2 is SNEGSKA in the germline V gene (reference sequence). The CDR3 is 13 amino acids. The CDR3 loop reads CSARGQLSEKLFF. The CDR3 DNA reads as TGCAGTGCTAGGGGACAGCTGTCAGAAAAACTGTTTTTT.

This clonotype was seen only a few times. The V call is TRBV29-1, the J call TRBJ1-5, with TRBD1 matching over 9 bases. V gave up 6 bases and J gave up 3 bases; unmatched junction bases: 3. The CDR3 is 13 residues long. Germline values: CDR1 SQVTM, CDR2 ANQGSEA. This chain's CDR3 is CSVGTGINQPQHF. CDR3 sequence (DNA): TGCAGCGTCGGGACAGGGATCAATCAGCCCCAGCATTTT. Combining the CDR3 with reference TRBV29-1 and TRBJ1-5 gives the whole variable domain SAVISQKPSRDICQRGTSLTIQCQVDSQVTMMFWYRQQPGQSLTLIATANQGSEATYESGFVIDKFPISRPNLTFSTLTVSNMSPEDSSIYLCSVGTGINQPQHFGDGTRLSIL.

This clonotype occurred once. The gene calls are TRBV20-1 and TRBJ2-7, with 11 bases aligning to TRBD2. CDR3 length: 15 amino acids. Germline values: CDR1 DFQATT, CDR2 SNEGSKA (reference sequence). With V trimmed by 5 bases and J by 1 base, 7 bases remained unmatched. CDR3 in DNA: TGCAGTGCTTACATAGCGGGAGGGCCTTCCTACGAGCAGTACTTC. It is translated as CSAYIAGGPSYEQYF.

The CDR3: CASSLRQGNTGELFF. In nucleotides, the CDR3 is TGTGCCAGCAGTTTAAGGCAGGGAAACACCGGGGAGCTGTTTTTT. The V call is TRBV12-3 or TRBV12-4, the J call TRBJ2-2, with D maybe TRBD1 (5 bases). CDR3 size: 15 residues. V lost 2 bases and J 2 bases, leaving 9 bases between the germline ends.

The J gene is TRBJ1-5, the V gene TRBV12-3 or TRBV12-4, with TRBD1 matching over 12 bases. The CDR3 consists of 17 residues. With V trimmed by 3 bases and J by 6 bases, 9 bases remained unmatched. CDR3 amino acids: CASSLFRDRGRGQPQHF. CDR3 bases: TGTGCCAGCAGTTTGTTCCGGGACAGGGGGCGCGGTCAGCCCCAGCATTTT.

This clonotype was detected a few times. With a much larger clone just one base away, this may be a read error. The chain has TRBV20-1 and TRBJ2-7, with D unresolved. Germline assignment: CDR1 DFQATT and CDR2 SNEGSKA (reference sequence). This CDR3 has 14 residues. This CDR3 reads CNAAGPKSPSEQYF. CDR3 bases: TGCAATGCCGCCGGGCCCAAGAGTCCCTCCGAGCAGTACTTC.

This chain uses TRBV4-1 with TRBJ2-2, with no clear D. This CDR3 spans 15 amino acids. V was shortened by 1 base and J by 5 bases, with 11 bases between the two germline ends. Germline V gene sequence: CDR1 MGHRA, CDR2 YSYEKL. The CDR3 loop is CASSQVEYGTGELFF. The CDR3 coding sequence is TGCGCCAGCAGCCAAGTGGAGTATGGGACCGGGGAGCTGTTTTTT.

This clonotype was counted at least ten times. This chain uses TRBV20-1 with TRBJ1-5; D is perhaps TRBD1 (6 bases). Germline lookup yields CDR1 DFQATT and CDR2 SNEGSKA (reference sequence). Trimming stripped 3 bases from V and 0 bases from J, with 15 bases between. This CDR3 region has 16 residues. The CDR3 protein is CSASRRGPLSNQPQHF. CDR3 DNA: TGCAGTGCTAGTCGACGGGGGCCCCTTAGCAATCAGCCCCAGCATTTT.

This chain connects TRBV20-1 to TRBJ1-2; D perhaps matches TRBD1 (5 bases). The CDR3 has 15 residues. Trimming left V 6 bases short and J 4 bases short, with 21 bases between. CDR1 is DFQATT and CDR2 is SNEGSKA in the germline V gene (reference sequence). CDR3 protein: CSAPGLAGDSYGYTF. The CDR3 region has the DNA TGCAGTGCCCCGGGACTAGCGGGGGATAGCTATGGCTACACCTTC.

This clonotype was picked up many times. The rearrangement links TRBV6-5 to TRBJ2-5; D perhaps matches TRBD2 (6 bases). CDR3 length equals 14 residues. V was cut by 5 bases and J by 7 bases, with 17 bases left in between. CDR1 is MNHEY, CDR2 SVGAGI, per germline. CDR3 sequence (DNA): TGTGCCAGCAGTCACCCGAGCGGGCGGGGGACCCAGTACTTC. Translation gives CASSHPSGRGTQYF.

The DNA for the CDR3 is TGCAGTGCTGACGGGACTAGCGAGTACTTC. Its translation is CSADGTSEYF. The rearrangement joins TRBV20-1 to TRBJ2-7; 10 bases are a match to TRBD2. The J segment lost 11 bases and the V segment lost 5 bases, leaving 3 bases of the junction unmatched. This CDR3 is built from 10 residues. Germline V gives CDR1 DFQATT, CDR2 SNEGSKA (reference sequence).

This clonotype is deemed medium-sized. V is TRBV10-3 and J is TRBJ2-7; 7 bases are a match to TRBD1. Per the germline V gene, CDR1 is ENHRY and CDR2 is SYGVKD. With 5 bases clipped from V and 3 bases from J, the junction kept 1 base outside the gene matches. The CDR3 covers 12 residues. The DNA of the CDR3 is TGTGCCATCAGTAGGGACAGCTACGAGCAGTACTTC. It codes for CAISRDSYEQYF.

This clonotype was recorded a few times. The conserved phenylalanine or tryptophan normally closing the CDR3 is absent here, so this likely arose from a read error. The V and J genes are TRBV11-2 and TRBJ2-3, with TRBD1 matching over 7 bases. CDR3 length: 15 amino acids. Germline CDR1 SGHAT, CDR2 FQNNGV. V lost 1 base and J lost 7; bases outside the gene matches: 8. CDR3 in DNA: TGTGCCAGCAGCTTAGGTCTAGGGGGCACCCATACGCAGTATTTG. Its protein is CASSLGLGGTHTQYL.

This clonotype was counted only a few times. In nucleotides, the CDR3 is TGTGCCATCAAGACAGGGGACTCACCCCTCCACTTT. Its protein is CAIKTGDSPLHF. J is TRBJ1-6 and V is TRBV10-3, with 8 bases fitting TRBD1. The CDR3 runs to 12 residues. The germline V gene has CDR1 ENHRY and CDR2 SYGVKD. The V and J ends lost 7 bases and 10 bases, in that order; junction bases with no gene match: 3.

This clonotype has a handful of counts. The chain links TRBV11-2 to TRBJ1-5; D unclear. CDR1 SGHAT and CDR2 FQNNGV come from the germline V gene. This CDR3 has 13 amino acids. Trimming removed 5 bases from V and 6 bases from J, with 11 bases in between. The CDR3 DNA reads TGTGCCAGCAGCCTCTCGACAAGTCAGCCCCAGCATTTT. It is translated as CASSLSTSQPQHF.

This chain links TRBV12-3 or TRBV12-4 with TRBJ2-1, with 14 bases that match TRBD2. CDR3 size: 17 residues. V shed 5 bases, J shed 4 bases, and the junction held 7 bases outside the gene matches. CDR3 region: CASSGRLAGGKYNEQFF. CDR3 DNA: TGTGCCAGCAGTGGCCGACTAGCGGGAGGGAAATACAATGAGCAGTTCTTC.

This chain's CDR3 is CASSRGQGYGYTF. CDR3 in DNA: TGCGCCAGCAGCCGGGGACAGGGCTATGGCTACACCTTC. The rearrangement links TRBV4-1 to TRBJ1-2, with 9 bases that match TRBD1. The germline V gene has CDR1 MGHRA and CDR2 YSYEKL. V was clipped by 4 bases and J by 4 bases; unmatched bases: 1. This CDR3 comprises 13 residues.

The V call is TRBV7-2, the J call TRBJ2-2, with TRBD2 matching over 12 bases. This CDR3 comprises 17 residues. Germline values: CDR1 SGHTA, CDR2 FQGNSA. Trimming removed 1 base from V and 8 bases from J; junction bases left unmatched: 8. Here the CDR3 DNA reads TGTGCCAGCAGCTTAGAGGCTAGCGGGAGGGCCGCAGGGGAGCTGTTTTTT. Protein: CASSLEASGRAAGELFF.